This entry lists 17 T cell receptor beta chains sequenced from one sample in a study of OX40 agonist ivuxolimab in advanced cancers. The method was immunoSEQ multiplex PCR; TCRdb's version includes in-frame clones alone and lacks a portion of them. The data show about 30,000 clones, more than 70% seen once. The material sequenced was CD4+ or CD8+ T cells sorted from blood, taken in a trial of the OX40 agonist ivuxolimab. Source of these receptors: an adult with an advanced solid tumor such as melanoma, head and neck, liver or kidney cancer.

The rearrangement uses TRBV19 and TRBJ2-1; no definite D call. V was cut by 3 bases and J by 2 bases, with 5 bases left in between. Germline-derived CDR1 and CDR2 are LNHDA and SQIVND (reference sequence). The CDR3 has 13 residues. CDR3 nucleotide sequence: TGTGCCAGTAGTATGACTCCCTACAATGAGCAGTTCTTC. Translated, it gives CASSMTPYNEQFF.

The CDR3 DNA is TGCAGCGTTGAAAATTTTTTTAGCGGTGGGGAAGAGACCCAGTACTTC. Protein: CSVENFFSGGEETQYF. The chain carries TRBV29-1 and TRBJ2-5; D perhaps matches TRBD2 (6 bases). V was shortened by 2 bases and J by 3 bases, with 19 bases between the two germline ends. Germline CDR1 is SQVTM and CDR2 is ANQGSEA. The CDR3 is made up of 16 amino acids.

The chain employs TRBV2 and TRBJ2-1; 8 nucleotides align to TRBD1. The CDR3 totals 15 residues. The V segment lost 4 bases and the J segment 6 bases; nucleotides outside the gene matches: 8. CDR1 is SNHLY, CDR2 FYNNEI, per germline. The CDR3 DNA follows: TGTGCCAGCAGTGTTTCGGGGACAGGACCCAATGAGCAGTTCTTC. Translated, it gives CASSVSGTGPNEQFF. The whole variable domain, filled in from reference TRBV2 and TRBJ2-1, reads EPEVTQTPSHQVTQMGQEVILRCVPISNHLYFYWYRQILGQKVEFLVSFYNNEISEKSEIFDDQFSVERPDGSNFTLKIRSTKLEDSAMYFCASSVSGTGPNEQFFGPGTRLTVL.

The rearrangement links TRBV7-9 to TRBJ2-2; D perhaps matches TRBD1 (5 bases). Trimming cost V 5 bases and J 6 bases, with 16 bases left between them. This CDR3 contains 15 residues. The V gene's germline CDR1 is SEHNR and CDR2 FQNEAQ (reference sequence). The CDR3 DNA sequence: TGTGCCAGCAGCCGATTATCAGGGAAAGCCGGGGAGCTGTTTTTT. Its protein is CASSRLSGKAGELFF. Filled out from reference TRBV7-9 and TRBJ2-2, the complete variable domain reads DTGVSQNPRHKITKRGQNVTFRCDPISEHNRLYWYRQTLGQGPEFLTYFQNEAQLEKSRLLSDRFSAERPKGSFSTLEIQRTEQGDSAMYLCASSRLSGKAGELFFGEGSRLTVL.

The chain combines TRBV5-8 with TRBJ1-4, with 9 bases fitting TRBD1. Germline V gives CDR1 SGHTS, CDR2 YDEGEE. This CDR3 has 16 residues. V was pared by 0 bases and J by 4 bases, with 4 bases of the junction left unmatched. Here the CDR3 DNA reads TGTGCCAGCAGCTTGGCCGGGACAGGGATTAATGAAAAACTGTTTTTT. It encodes CASSLAGTGINEKLFF.

This rearrangement joins TRBV20-1 to TRBJ2-1, with TRBD2 matching 7 bases. CDR1 is DFQATT and CDR2 is SNEGSKA in the germline V gene (reference sequence). J gave up 10 bases and V 5 bases, and 5 bases lay outside the gene matches. This CDR3 contains 11 residues. CDR3 coding DNA: TGCAGTGCTGTAGCGGGTTCCGAGCAGTTCTTC. The encoded protein is CSAVAGSEQFF.

This sequence joins TRBV7-9 and TRBJ2-1, with D unresolved. Trimming shortened V by 0 bases and J by 3 bases, and 3 bases separated the two germline ends. This CDR3 is built from 13 residues. Germline values: CDR1 SEHNR, CDR2 FQNEAQ (reference sequence). The CDR3, as DNA: TGTGCCAGCAGCTTAGCCTTCTACAATGAGCAGTTCTTC. Its translation: CASSLAFYNEQFF.

This sequence joins TRBV7-8 and TRBJ2-7; perhaps TRBD2 as D (5 bases). Trimming removed 5 bases from V and 7 bases from J, with 24 bases in between. The germline V gene encodes CDR1 SGHVS and CDR2 FQNEAQ. The CDR3 runs 16 residues. CDR3 bases: TGTGCCAGCAGCCTCCCCACCCGCCGGCTCCCGGGAGAGCAGTACTTC. It specifies CASSLPTRRLPGEQYF.

This chain connects TRBV4-1 to TRBJ2-4, with TRBD1 matching over 10 bases. The CDR3 contains 17 residues. The germline V gene has CDR1 MGHRA and CDR2 YSYEKL. Germline trimming cut 4 bases from V and 5 bases from J; bases unmatched to any gene: 11. Here the CDR3 reads CASSPNHLTGGENIQYF. The CDR3 nucleotides are TGCGCCAGCAGCCCAAACCACTTGACAGGGGGCGAAAACATTCAGTACTTC.

The chain employs TRBV7-2 and TRBJ2-1; 14 nucleotides agree with TRBD2. The germline gives CDR1 SGHTA, CDR2 FQGNSA. Trimming removed 1 base from V and 2 bases from J; junction bases left unmatched: 4. The CDR3 is 18 amino acids. CDR3 DNA sequence: TGTGCCAGCAGCTTAGTGGGACTAGCGGGAGATCCCTACAATGAGCAGTTCTTC. Translating it yields CASSLVGLAGDPYNEQFF.

The CDR3 DNA reads as TGTGCCACCAGCAATCCTGGTCGAGTACACCGGCGGGAGCAGTACTTC. Translating gives CATSNPGRVHRREQYF. The genes are TRBV15 and TRBJ2-7, with D unresolved. CDR1 and CDR2 (germline): LNHNV, YYDKDF (reference sequence). The CDR3 sequence is 16 residues long. Trimming removed 4 bases at V and 7 bases at J, with 23 bases between.

This chain uses TRBV28 with TRBJ1-4; D may be TRBD1 (5 bases). The CDR3 has 14 residues. Trimming removed 7 bases at V and 3 bases at J, with 12 bases between. Per germline, CDR1 MDHEN and CDR2 SYDVKM. CDR3 in DNA: TGTGCCAGCACCTGGGGCACCTCTAATGAAAAACTGTTTTTT. Translated, it gives CASTWGTSNEKLFF.

This clone was seen a single time. The chain links TRBV6-5 to TRBJ1-1; a possible D gene is TRBD1 (6 bases). V lost 2 bases and J lost 5, with 9 bases in between. This CDR3 has 13 residues. Germline CDR1 is MNHEY and CDR2 is SVGAGI. The CDR3 DNA reads TGTGCCAGCAGTTACGGGGGGCGGACTGAAGCTTTCTTT. It yields the protein CASSYGGRTEAFF.

The rearrangement uses TRBV10-2 and TRBJ2-1; 8 bases line up with TRBD2. Germline loops: CDR1 WSHSY, CDR2 SAAADI. Losses at the gene ends were 6 bases for V and 4 bases for J; bases not matched to a gene: 5. The CDR3 is made up of 14 amino acids. CDR3 loop: CASRPTSVYNEQFF. The CDR3 nucleotides read TGCGCCAGCAGACCGACTAGCGTGTACAATGAGCAGTTCTTC.

The J gene is TRBJ1-2, the V gene TRBV4-1; 7 nucleotides line up with TRBD1. The CDR3 extends over 15 amino acids. V was pared by 0 bases and J by 2 bases, with 3 bases of the junction left unmatched. The germline V gene encodes CDR1 MGHRA and CDR2 YSYEKL. The CDR3: CASSQDVTGNYGYTF. CDR3 in DNA: TGCGCCAGCAGCCAAGATGTGACAGGGAACTATGGCTACACCTTC.

The CDR3 nucleotides read TGTGCCAGCAGCCCCGGACAGTCAACTAATGAAAAACTGTTTTTT. Encoded protein: CASSPGQSTNEKLFF. This chain links TRBV11-2 with TRBJ1-4; TRBD1 is a possible D gene (6 bases). Looked up from germline, CDR1 is SGHAT and CDR2 is FQNNGV. This CDR3 is built from 15 residues. Trimming took 5 bases from V and 0 from J, leaving 10 bases between them.

A few counts support this clone. The chain employs TRBV28 and TRBJ2-5; 10 nucleotides line up with TRBD2. The CDR3 runs 18 residues. CDR1 MDHEN and CDR2 SYDVKM come from the germline V gene. The J segment lost 5 bases and the V segment lost 6 bases, leaving 18 bases of the junction unmatched. CDR3 protein: CASSSLSSGRAAEETQYF. The CDR3 coding sequence is TGTGCCAGCAGCTCGTTGTCGAGCGGGAGGGCGGCTGAGGAGACCCAGTACTTC.